The 7 T cell receptor beta chains in this list originate from one sample, sequenced in a study of T cells after somatic rescue of genetic block. Profiled with immunoSEQ multiplex PCR; TCRdb holds only in-frame clones, not every one. The sample includes under 150,000 clones, around 90% of them seen just once. The sample comprised peripheral blood mononuclear cells (PBMCs). The receptors stem from a young woman.

This chain links TRBV7-9 with TRBJ1-2; D uncertain. Germline lookup yields CDR1 SEHNR and CDR2 FQNEAQ (reference sequence). The CDR3 has 10 residues. V was pared by 11 bases and J by 6 bases, with 10 bases between. CDR3 bases: TGTGCCTCATCAGGTGATGGCTACACCTTC. Translation gives CASSGDGYTF.

This clone came up a few times. This chain joins TRBV7-9 and TRBJ1-5; D not resolved. Germline CDR1 SEHNR, CDR2 FQNEAQ (reference sequence). The germline V and J ends were trimmed by 0 bases and 4 bases, with 10 bases remaining between them. The CDR3 covers 15 residues. The CDR3, as DNA: TGTGCCAGCAGCTTAGCAATGGGAATTAATCAGCCCCAGCATTTT. This encodes CASSLAMGINQPQHF.

The rearrangement links TRBV6-4 to TRBJ1-5; 9 bases align to TRBD1. V shed 4 bases, J shed 4 bases, and the junction held 5 bases outside the gene matches. Per the germline V gene, CDR1 is MRHNA and CDR2 is SNTAGT. The CDR3 runs to 15 residues. The CDR3 spells CASSVTGTGNQPQHF. CDR3 in DNA: TGTGCCAGCAGTGTCACAGGGACAGGGAATCAGCCCCAGCATTTT.

The V and J genes are TRBV30 and TRBJ1-6; D remains ambiguous. Germline V gives CDR1 GTSNPN, CDR2 SVGIG (reference sequence). Trimming removed 2 bases from V and 7 bases from J, with 6 bases in between. The CDR3 is 12 amino acids. The CDR3 sequence: CAWSTGNSPLHF. CDR3 bases: TGTGCCTGGAGTACCGGCAATTCACCCCTCCACTTT. Full variable domain (outside the CDR3, taken from reference TRBV30 and TRBJ1-6): SQTIHQWPATLVQPVGSPLSLECTVEGTSNPNLYWYRQAAGRGLQLLFYSVGIGQISSEVPQNLSASRPQDRQFILSSKKLLLSDSGFYLCAWSTGNSPLHFGNGTRLTVT.

The table lists this clone with a few counts. The chain has TRBV7-2 and TRBJ1-2; D is perhaps TRBD1 (5 bases). This CDR3 is built from 14 residues. The V and J ends lost 6 bases and 7 bases respectively, with 18 bases between them. Germline loops: CDR1 SGHTA, CDR2 FQGNSA. The DNA for the CDR3 is TGTGCCAGCAGTCAAGACGGGAGAGGGGCTGGCTACACCTTC. It encodes CASSQDGRGAGYTF.

The J gene is TRBJ1-6, the V gene TRBV11-2; no definite D call. The CDR3 runs 15 residues. V dropped 6 bases and J dropped 5 bases, with 14 bases sitting between them. The V gene's germline CDR1 is SGHAT and CDR2 FQNNGV. CDR3: CASRPRGENNSPLHF. CDR3 sequence (DNA): TGTGCCAGCAGGCCCCGGGGTGAAAATAATTCACCCCTCCACTTT. The complete variable domain, with remaining parts taken from reference TRBV11-2 and TRBJ1-6, reads EAGVAQSPRYKIIEKRQSVAFWCNPISGHATLYWYQQILGQGPKLLIQFQNNGVVDDSQLPKDRFSAERLKGVDSTLKIQPAKLEDSAVYLCASRPRGENNSPLHFGNGTRLTVT.

This clone was counted a few times. The same CDR3 is also encoded by other DNA sequences in this sample. The rearrangement joins TRBV5-4 to TRBJ1-1; D is perhaps TRBD1 (5 bases). Germline CDR1 and CDR2: SGHNT and YYREEE (reference sequence). This CDR3 contains 14 residues. Trimming took 4 bases from V and 4 from J, leaving 14 bases between them. The CDR3 loop is CASSVQVQGTEAFF. CDR3 nucleotide sequence: TGTGCCAGCAGCGTACAGGTTCAAGGCACTGAAGCTTTCTTT.